This TCR beta chain was retrieved from a study of cytomegalovirus exposure and HLA in healthy donors. Study context: Out of about 170 million T cells, an earlier analysis found roughly 110 million unique TCR beta sequences in total. Falling in the Caucasian-associated ancestry cluster were approximately 86% of under 450 genotyped donors.

Primers: 60 Vbeta forward and 13 Jbeta reverse. Assay used: immunoSEQ multiplex PCR; TCRdb lists only in-frame clones, some missing. This table holds some 180,000 clones, around 75% found once. To note about this clone: Its antigen is as yet unknown.

This CDR3 contains 13 residues. Per the germline V gene, CDR1 is SGHKS and CDR2 is YYEKEE (reference sequence). V shed 1 base and J shed 10 bases, with 9 bases lying between them. Regarding the study as a whole: HLA alleles were associated with 15,000 to 20,000 TCR beta sequences in a later analysis at 0.05 false discovery rate.

This sequence joins TRBV5-5 and TRBJ1-6; D unresolved. Source material: PBMCs. The origin of this receptor is a male donor in good health and CMV-seronegative. CDR3 DNA: TGTGCCAGCAGCTTGTCTCGGGGATCACCCCTCCACTTT. It encodes CASSLSRGSPLHF.